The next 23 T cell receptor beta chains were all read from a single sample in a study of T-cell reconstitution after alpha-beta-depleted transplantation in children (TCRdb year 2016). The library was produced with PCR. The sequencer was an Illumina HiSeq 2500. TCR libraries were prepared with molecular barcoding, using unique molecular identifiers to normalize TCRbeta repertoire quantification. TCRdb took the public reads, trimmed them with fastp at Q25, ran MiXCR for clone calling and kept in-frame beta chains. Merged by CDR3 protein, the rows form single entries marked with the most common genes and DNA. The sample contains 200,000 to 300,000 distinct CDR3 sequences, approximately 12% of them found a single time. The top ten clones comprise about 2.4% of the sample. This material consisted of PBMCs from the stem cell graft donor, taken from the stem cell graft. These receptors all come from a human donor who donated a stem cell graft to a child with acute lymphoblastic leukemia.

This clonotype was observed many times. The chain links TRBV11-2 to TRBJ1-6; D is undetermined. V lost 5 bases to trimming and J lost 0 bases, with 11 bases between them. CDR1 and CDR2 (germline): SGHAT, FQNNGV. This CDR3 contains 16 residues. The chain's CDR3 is CASSLSTSSYNSPLHF. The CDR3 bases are TGTGCCAGCAGCCTCAGTACAAGCTCCTATAATTCACCCCTCCACTTT.

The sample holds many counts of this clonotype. CDR3 loop: CATSDSPSGQGSGANVLTF. CDR3 DNA: TGTGCCACCAGTGATTCGCCCAGCGGACAGGGGTCCGGGGCCAACGTCCTGACTTTC. This chain connects TRBV24-1 to TRBJ2-6; 9 nucleotides match TRBD1. The CDR3 extends over 19 amino acids. Germline assignment: CDR1 KGHDR and CDR2 SFDVKD. V shed 2 bases and J 4 bases; nucleotides not matched to a gene: 11.

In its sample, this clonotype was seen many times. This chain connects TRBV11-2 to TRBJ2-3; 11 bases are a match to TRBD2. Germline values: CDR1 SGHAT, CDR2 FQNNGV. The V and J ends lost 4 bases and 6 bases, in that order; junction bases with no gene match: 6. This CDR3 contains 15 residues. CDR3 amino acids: CASSSLAGGLDTQYF. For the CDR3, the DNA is TGTGCCAGCAGCTCATTAGCGGGGGGGCTGGATACGCAGTATTTT. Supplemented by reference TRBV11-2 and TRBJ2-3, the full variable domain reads EAGVAQSPRYKIIEKRQSVAFWCNPISGHATLYWYQQILGQGPKLLIQFQNNGVVDDSQLPKDRFSAERLKGVDSTLKIQPAKLEDSAVYLCASSSLAGGLDTQYFGPGTRLTVL.

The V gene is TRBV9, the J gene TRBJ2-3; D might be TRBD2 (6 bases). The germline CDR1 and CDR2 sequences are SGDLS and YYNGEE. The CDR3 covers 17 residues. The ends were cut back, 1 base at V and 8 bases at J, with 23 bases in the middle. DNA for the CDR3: TGTGCCAGCAGCGTAATGGCGGAGGGGATACTATTTGTTACGCAGTATTTT. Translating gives CASSVMAEGILFVTQYF. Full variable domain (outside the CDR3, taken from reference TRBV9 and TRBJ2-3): DSGVTQTPKHLITATGQRVTLRCSPRSGDLSVYWYQQSLDQGLQFLIQYYNGEERAKGNILERFSAQQFPDLHSELNLSSLELGDSALYFCASSVMAEGILFVTQYFGPGTRLTVL.

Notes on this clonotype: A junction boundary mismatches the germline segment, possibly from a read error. CDR3 loop: CASSFVPDSRVSF. The DNA of the CDR3 is TGTGCCAGCAGTTTTGTGCCGGACTCGCGAGTTAGCTTC. This sequence joins TRBV12-3 or TRBV12-4 and TRBJ2-1; TRBD2 is a possible D gene (5 bases). The CDR3 consists of 13 residues.

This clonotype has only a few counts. The CDR3 reads CASTWIYGYTF. The CDR3 region has the DNA TGTGCCAGCACTTGGATCTATGGCTACACCTTC. The J gene is TRBJ1-2, the V gene TRBV2; D is unclear. This CDR3 has 11 amino acids. Germline lookup yields CDR1 SNHLY and CDR2 FYNNEI. V lost 7 bases, J lost 4 bases, and 7 bases lay in between.

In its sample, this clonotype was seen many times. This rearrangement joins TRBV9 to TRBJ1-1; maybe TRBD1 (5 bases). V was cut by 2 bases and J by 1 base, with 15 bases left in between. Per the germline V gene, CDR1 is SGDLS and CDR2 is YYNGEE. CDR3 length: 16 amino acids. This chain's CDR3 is CASSVLSTQGNTEAFF. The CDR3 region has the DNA TGTGCCAGCAGCGTTCTCTCAACCCAGGGGAACACTGAAGCTTTCTTT.

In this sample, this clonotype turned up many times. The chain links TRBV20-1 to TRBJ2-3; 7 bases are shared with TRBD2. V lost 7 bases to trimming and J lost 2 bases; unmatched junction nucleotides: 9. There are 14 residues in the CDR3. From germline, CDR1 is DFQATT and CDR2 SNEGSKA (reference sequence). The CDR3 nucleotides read TGCAGTGTGCTCGGGGGGAGATCCACAGATACGCAGTATTTT. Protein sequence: CSVLGGRSTDTQYF.

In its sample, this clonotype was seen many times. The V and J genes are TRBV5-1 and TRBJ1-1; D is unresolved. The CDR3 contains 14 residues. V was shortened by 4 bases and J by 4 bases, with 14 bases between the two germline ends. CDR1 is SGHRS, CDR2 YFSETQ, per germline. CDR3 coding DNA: TGCGCCAGCAGCGCGGCAGGACCCGTCACTGAAGCTTTCTTT. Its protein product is CASSAAGPVTEAFF.

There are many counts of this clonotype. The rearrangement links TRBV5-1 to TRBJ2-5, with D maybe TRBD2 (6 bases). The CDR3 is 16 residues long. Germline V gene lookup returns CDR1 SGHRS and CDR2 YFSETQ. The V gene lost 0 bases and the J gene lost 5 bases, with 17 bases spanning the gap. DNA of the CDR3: TGCGCCAGCAGCTTGGCCTCGACTAGGAGGGCGGAGACCCAGTACTTC. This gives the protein CASSLASTRRAETQYF. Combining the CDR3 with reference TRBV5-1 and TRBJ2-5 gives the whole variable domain KAGVTQTPRYLIKTRGQQVTLSCSPISGHRSVSWYQQTPGQGLQFLFEYFSETQRNKGNFPGRFSGRQFSNSRSEMNVSTLELGDSALYLCASSLASTRRAETQYFGPGTRLLVL.

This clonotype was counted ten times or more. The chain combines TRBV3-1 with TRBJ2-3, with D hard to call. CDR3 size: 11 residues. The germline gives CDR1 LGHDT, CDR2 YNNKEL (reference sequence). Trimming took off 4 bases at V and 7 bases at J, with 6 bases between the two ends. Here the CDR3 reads CASSPGHTQYF. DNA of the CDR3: TGTGCCAGCAGCCCCGGCCATACGCAGTATTTT.

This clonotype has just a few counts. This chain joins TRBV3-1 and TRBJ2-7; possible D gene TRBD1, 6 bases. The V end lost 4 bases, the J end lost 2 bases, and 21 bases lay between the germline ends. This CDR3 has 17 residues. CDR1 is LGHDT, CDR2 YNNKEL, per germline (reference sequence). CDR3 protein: CASSPFARGDATYEQYF. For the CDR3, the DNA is TGTGCCAGCAGCCCTTTCGCCAGGGGCGATGCGACCTACGAGCAGTACTTC.

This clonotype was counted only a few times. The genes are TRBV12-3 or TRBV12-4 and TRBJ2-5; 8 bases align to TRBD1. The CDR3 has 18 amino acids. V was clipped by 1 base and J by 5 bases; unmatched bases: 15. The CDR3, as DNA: TGTGCCAGCAGTTTAGTTTGGGGACAGGACCTGTTGGGGGAGACCCAGTACTTC. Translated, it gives CASSLVWGQDLLGETQYF.

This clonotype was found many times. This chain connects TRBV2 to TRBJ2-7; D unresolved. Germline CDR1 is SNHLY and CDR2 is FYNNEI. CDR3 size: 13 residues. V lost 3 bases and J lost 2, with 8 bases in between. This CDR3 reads CASSEPGAYEQYF. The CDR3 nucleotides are TGTGCCAGCAGTGAGCCAGGAGCCTACGAGCAGTACTTC. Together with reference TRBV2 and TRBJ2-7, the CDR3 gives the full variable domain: EPEVTQTPSHQVTQMGQEVILRCVPISNHLYFYWYRQILGQKVEFLVSFYNNEISEKSEIFDDQFSVERPDGSNFTLKIRSTKLEDSAMYFCASSEPGAYEQYFGPGTRLTVT.

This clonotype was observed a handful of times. The CDR3 reads CASSQDGNRGNNEKLFF. In DNA, the CDR3 is TGCGCCAGCAGCCAAGATGGTAACCGGGGGAATAATGAAAAACTGTTTTTT. The genes are TRBV4-1 and TRBJ1-4, with a weak D call TRBD1 (5 bases). The V end was cut by 0 bases, the J end by 4 bases, with 15 bases between. CDR1 is MGHRA, CDR2 YSYEKL, per germline. This CDR3 is built from 17 residues.

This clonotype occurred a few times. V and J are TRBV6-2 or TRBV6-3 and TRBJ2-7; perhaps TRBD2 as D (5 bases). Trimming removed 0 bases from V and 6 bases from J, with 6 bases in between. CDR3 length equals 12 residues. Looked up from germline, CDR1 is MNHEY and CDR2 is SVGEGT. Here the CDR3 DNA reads TGTGCCAGCAGTTACTCGAGGGTCGAGCAGTACTTC. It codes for CASSYSRVEQYF.

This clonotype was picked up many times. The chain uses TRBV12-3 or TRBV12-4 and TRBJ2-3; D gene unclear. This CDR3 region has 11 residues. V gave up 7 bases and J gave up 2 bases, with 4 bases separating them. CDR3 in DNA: TGTGCCAGCACCTTCACAGATACGCAGTATTTT. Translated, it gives CASTFTDTQYF.

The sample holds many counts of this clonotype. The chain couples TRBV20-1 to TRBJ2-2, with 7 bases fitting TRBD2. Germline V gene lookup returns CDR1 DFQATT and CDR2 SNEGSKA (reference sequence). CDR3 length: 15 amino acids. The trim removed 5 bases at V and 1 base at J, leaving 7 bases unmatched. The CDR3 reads CSAQIGTKNTGELFF. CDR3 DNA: TGCAGTGCTCAAATCGGGACTAAGAACACCGGGGAGCTGTTTTTT.

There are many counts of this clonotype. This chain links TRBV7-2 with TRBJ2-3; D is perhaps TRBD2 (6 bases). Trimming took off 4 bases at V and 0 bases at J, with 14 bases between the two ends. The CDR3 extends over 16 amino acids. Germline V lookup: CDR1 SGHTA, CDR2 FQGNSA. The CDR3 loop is CASSSNSGLSTDTQYF. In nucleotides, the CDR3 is TGTGCCAGCAGCTCGAATAGCGGACTTAGCACAGATACGCAGTATTTT. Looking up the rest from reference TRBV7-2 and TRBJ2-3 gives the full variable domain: GAGVSQSPSNKVTEKGKDVELRCDPISGHTALYWYRQSLGQGLEFLIYFQGNSAPDKSGLPSDRFSAERTGGSVSTLTIQRTQQEDSAVYLCASSSNSGLSTDTQYFGPGTRLTVL.

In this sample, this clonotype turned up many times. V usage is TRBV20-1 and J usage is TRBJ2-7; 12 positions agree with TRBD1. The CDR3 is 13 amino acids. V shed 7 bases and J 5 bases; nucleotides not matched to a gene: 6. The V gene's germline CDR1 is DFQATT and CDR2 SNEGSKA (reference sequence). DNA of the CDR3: TGCAGTGTCCTCCGGGACAGGGGGCACGAGCAGTACTTC. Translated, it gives CSVLRDRGHEQYF.

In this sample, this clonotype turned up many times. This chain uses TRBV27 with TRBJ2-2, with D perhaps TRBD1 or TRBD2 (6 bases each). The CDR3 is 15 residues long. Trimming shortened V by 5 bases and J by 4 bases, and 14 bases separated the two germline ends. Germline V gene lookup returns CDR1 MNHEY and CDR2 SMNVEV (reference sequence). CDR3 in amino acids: CASSTTGAITGELFF. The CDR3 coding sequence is TGTGCCAGCAGTACGACGGGGGCAATCACCGGGGAGCTGTTTTTT.

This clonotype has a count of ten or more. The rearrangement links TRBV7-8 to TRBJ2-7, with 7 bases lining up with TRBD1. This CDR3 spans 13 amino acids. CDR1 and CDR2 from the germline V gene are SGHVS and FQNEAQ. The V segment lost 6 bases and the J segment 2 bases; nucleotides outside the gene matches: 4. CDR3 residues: CASRSGTAYEQYF. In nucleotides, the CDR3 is TGTGCCAGCAGATCCGGGACAGCCTACGAGCAGTACTTC. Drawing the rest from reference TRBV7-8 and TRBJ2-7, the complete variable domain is GAGVSQSPRYKVAKRGQDVALRCDPISGHVSLFWYQQALGQGPEFLTYFQNEAQLDKSGLPSDRFFAERPEGSVSTLKIQRTQQEDSAVYLCASRSGTAYEQYFGPGTRLTVT.

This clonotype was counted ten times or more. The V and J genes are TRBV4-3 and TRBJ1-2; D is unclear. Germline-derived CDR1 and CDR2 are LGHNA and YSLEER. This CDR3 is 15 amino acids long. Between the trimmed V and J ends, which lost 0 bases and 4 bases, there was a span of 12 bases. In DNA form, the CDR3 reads TGCGCCAGCAGCCAAGATTCGGTGCCGCTCTATGGCTACACCTTC. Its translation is CASSQDSVPLYGYTF.